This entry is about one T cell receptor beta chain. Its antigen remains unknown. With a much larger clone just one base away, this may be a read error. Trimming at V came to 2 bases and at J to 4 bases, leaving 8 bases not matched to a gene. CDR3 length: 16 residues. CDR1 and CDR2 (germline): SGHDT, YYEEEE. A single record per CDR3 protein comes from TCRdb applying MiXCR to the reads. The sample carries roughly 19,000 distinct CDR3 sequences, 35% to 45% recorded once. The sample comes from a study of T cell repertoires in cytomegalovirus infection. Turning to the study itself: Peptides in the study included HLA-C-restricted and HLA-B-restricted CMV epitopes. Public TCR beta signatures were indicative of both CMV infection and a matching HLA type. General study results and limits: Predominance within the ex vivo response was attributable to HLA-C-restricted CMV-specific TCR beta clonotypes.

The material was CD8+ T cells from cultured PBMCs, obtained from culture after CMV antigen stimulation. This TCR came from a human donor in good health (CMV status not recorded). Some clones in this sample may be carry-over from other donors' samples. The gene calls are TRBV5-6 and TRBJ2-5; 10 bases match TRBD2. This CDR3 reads CASSFGTSERGETQYF. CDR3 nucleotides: TGTGCCAGCAGCTTCGGGACTAGCGAGAGGGGAGAGACCCAGTACTTC.